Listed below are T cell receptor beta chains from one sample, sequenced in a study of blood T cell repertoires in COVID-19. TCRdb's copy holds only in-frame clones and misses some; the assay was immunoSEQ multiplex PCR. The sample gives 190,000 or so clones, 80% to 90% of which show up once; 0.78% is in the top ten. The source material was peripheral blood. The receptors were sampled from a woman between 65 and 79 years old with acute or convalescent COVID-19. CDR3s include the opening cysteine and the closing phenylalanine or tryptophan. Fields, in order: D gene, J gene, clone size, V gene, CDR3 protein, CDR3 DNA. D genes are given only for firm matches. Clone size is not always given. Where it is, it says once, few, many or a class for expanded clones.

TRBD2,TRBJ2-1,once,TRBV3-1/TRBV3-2,CASSSRTSGSNEQFF,TGTGCCAGCAGCTCCCGGACTAGCGGGAGCAATGAGCAGTTCTTC
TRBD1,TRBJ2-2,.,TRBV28,CASSLFPQTTGGTGELFF,TGTGCCAGCAGTTTATTTCCACAGACAACAGGGGGCACCGGGGAGCTGTTTTTT
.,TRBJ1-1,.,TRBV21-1,CASSKLAGLNTEAFF,TGTGCCAGCAGCAAATTGGCAGGCTTGAACACTGAAGCTTTCTTT
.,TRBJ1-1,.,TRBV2,CASSETGGTEAFF,TGTGCCAGCAGTGAAACGGGGGGCACTGAAGCTTTCTTT
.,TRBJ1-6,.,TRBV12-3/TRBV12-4,CASSLGPGSPLHF,TGTGCCAGCAGTTTAGGGCCTGGTTCACCCCTCCACTTT
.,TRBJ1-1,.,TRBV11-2,CASSLDSATNTEAFF,TGTGCCAGCAGCTTAGATAGCGCCACGAACACTGAAGCTTTCTTT
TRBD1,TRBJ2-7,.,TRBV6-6,CASSTGQGAGEQYF,TGTGCCAGCAGTACCGGACAGGGTGCGGGGGAGCAGTACTTC
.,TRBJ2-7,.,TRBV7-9,CASSLVRGRGWRDYEQYF,TGTGCCAGCAGCTTAGTGAGGGGGCGAGGTTGGAGGGACTACGAGCAGTACTTC
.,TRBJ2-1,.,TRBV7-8,CASSKEDLRNNEQFF,TGTGCCAGCAGCAAAGAAGACCTGAGGAACAATGAGCAGTTCTTC
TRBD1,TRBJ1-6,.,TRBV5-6,CASSGERQGRKNSPLHF,TGTGCCAGCAGCGGGGAAAGACAGGGTCGGAAGAATTCACCCCTCCACTTT
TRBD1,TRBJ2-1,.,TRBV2,CASSAGGSYNEQFF,TGTGCCAGCAGCGCAGGGGGCTCCTACAATGAGCAGTTCTTC
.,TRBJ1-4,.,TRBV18,CASSPDIATNEKLFF,TGTGCCAGCTCACCGGACATTGCAACTAATGAAAAACTGTTTTTT
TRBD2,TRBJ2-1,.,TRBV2,CASSEGAGAYNEQFF,TGTGCCAGCAGTGAGGGAGCGGGAGCCTACAATGAGCAGTTCTTC
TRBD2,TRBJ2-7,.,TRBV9,CASSLSGDGYEQYF,TGTGCCAGCAGCTTAAGCGGGGACGGCTACGAGCAGTACTTC
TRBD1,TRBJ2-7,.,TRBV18,CASSGQGNPYEQYF,TGTGCCAGCTCGGGACAGGGCAACCCCTACGAGCAGTACTTC
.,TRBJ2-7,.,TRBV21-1,CASSRTRGAGYEQYF,TGTGCCAGCAGCAGAACCAGGGGGGCCGGCTACGAGCAGTACTTC
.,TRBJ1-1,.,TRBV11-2,CASSPESLNTEAFF,TGTGCCAGCAGCCCCGAAAGCCTAAACACTGAAGCTTTCTTT
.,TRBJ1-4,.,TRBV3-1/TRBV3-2,CASSLQGTNEKLFF,TGTGCCAGCAGCCTTCAGGGGACTAATGAAAAACTGTTTTTT
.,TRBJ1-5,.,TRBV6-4,CASSDSGGQPQHF,TGTGCCAGCAGTGACTCTGGAGGTCAGCCCCAGCATTTT
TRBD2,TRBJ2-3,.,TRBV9,CASSVQLAGGADTQYF,TGTGCCAGCAGCGTCCAACTAGCGGGAGGGGCAGATACGCAGTATTTT
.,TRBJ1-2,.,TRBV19,CASSIFRQNDYGYTF,TGTGCCAGTAGTATATTTCGACAGAATGACTATGGCTACACCTTC
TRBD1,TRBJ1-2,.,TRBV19,CASRVKDRVAMGYGYTF,TGTGCCAGTAGGGTCAAGGACAGGGTGGCGATGGGCTATGGCTACACCTTC
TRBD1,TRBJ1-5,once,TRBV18,CASSPTGANQPQHF,TGTGCCAGCTCACCAACAGGGGCGAATCAGCCCCAGCATTTT
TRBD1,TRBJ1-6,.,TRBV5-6,CASSLSTGGRSPLHF,TGTGCCAGCAGCTTGTCGACAGGGGGCAGGTCACCCCTCCACTTT
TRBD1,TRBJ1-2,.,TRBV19,CASSDPAYRGGGGYTF,TGTGCCAGTAGTGACCCGGCCTACAGGGGGGGAGGTGGCTACACCTTC
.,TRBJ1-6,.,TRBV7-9,CASSLQANSPLHF,TGTGCCAGCAGCCTGCAAGCCAATTCACCCCTCCACTTT
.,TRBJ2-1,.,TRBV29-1,CSVVSGGLYNEQFF,TGCAGCGTTGTATCCGGAGGTCTGTACAATGAGCAGTTCTTC
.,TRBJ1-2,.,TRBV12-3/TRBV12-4,CASTSLSLGYTF,TGTGCCAGCACCTCTCTCTCACTCGGCTACACCTTC
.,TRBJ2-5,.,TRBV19,CSGALLLQETQYF,TGTTCGGGAGCGCTACTATTACAAGAGACCCAGTACTTC
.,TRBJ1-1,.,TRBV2,CASILPGNTEAFF,TGTGCCAGCATCCTCCCAGGGAACACTGAAGCTTTCTTT
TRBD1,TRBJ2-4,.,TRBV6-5,CASSGQDYSNIQYF,TGTGCCAGCAGCGGACAGGATTATTCAAACATTCAGTACTTC
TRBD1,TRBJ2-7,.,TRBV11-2,CASSFTGDSYEQYF,TGTGCCAGCAGCTTCACAGGGGACTCCTACGAGCAGTACTTC
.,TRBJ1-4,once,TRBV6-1,CASSEEAGVREKLFF,TGTGCCAGCAGTGAAGAGGCAGGGGTGAGAGAAAAACTGTTTTTT
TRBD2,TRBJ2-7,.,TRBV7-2,CASSLSSGSFEQYF,TGTGCCAGCAGCTTATCTAGCGGGAGTTTCGAGCAGTACTTC
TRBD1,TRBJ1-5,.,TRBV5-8,CASSLTPRGYSNQPQHF,TGTGCCAGCAGCCTTACTCCCAGGGGGTATAGCAATCAGCCCCAGCATTTT
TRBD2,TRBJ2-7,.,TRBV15,CATSRDPGLVYEQYF,TGTGCCACCAGCAGAGACCCGGGACTAGTCTACGAGCAGTACTTC
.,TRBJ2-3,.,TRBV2,CASSVSVTDTQYF,TGTGCCAGCAGTGTGTCAGTCACAGATACGCAGTATTTT
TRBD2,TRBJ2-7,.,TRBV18,CASSPSGRAGQEQYF,TGTGCCAGCTCACCCAGCGGGAGGGCGGGTCAGGAGCAGTACTTC
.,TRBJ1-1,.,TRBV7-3,CASSLMRNTEAFF,TGTGCCAGCAGCTTAATGCGGAACACTGAAGCTTTCTTT
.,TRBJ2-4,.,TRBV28,CASSRRDIQYF,TGTGCCAGCAGTCGTCGTGACATTCAGTACTTC
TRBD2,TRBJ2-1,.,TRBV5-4,CASRLAGGPREQFF,TGTGCCAGCCGACTAGCGGGAGGGCCCAGGGAGCAGTTCTTC
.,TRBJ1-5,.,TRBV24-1,CATSASGSSRDQPQHF,TGTGCCACCAGTGCCTCGGGGAGCTCACGAGATCAGCCCCAGCATTTT
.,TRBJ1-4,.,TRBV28,CASSTRTDYNEKLFF,TGTGCCAGCAGCACACGGACAGATTATAATGAAAAACTGTTTTTT
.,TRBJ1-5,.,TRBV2,CASNKEGFSNQPQHF,TGTGCCAGCAATAAGGAGGGTTTTAGCAATCAGCCCCAGCATTTT
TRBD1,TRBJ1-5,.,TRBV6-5,CASSKDRGPNQPQHF,TGTGCCAGCAGTAAGGACAGGGGTCCCAATCAGCCCCAGCATTTT
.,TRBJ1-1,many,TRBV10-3,CAIREQGNTEAFF,TGTGCCATCAGGGAACAGGGGAACACTGAAGCTTTCTTT